These 2 T cell receptor beta chains were all obtained from the same sample, sequenced in a study of metastatic and nonmetastatic thyroid tumors (TCRdb year 2020). The library was built by means of PCR. Sequencing was carried out with an Illumina HiSeq 4000. TCRdb reanalyzed the raw reads on its own, using fastp at Q25 for trimming and MiXCR for clone calling, and kept in-frame beta chains. This sample lists just over 20,000 clones; around 12% were detected once. The ten largest clones add up to 24% of the sample. Before undergoing thyroid surgery, none of the patients had been given any kind of treatment. The sequencing input was blood. All receptors derive from a female donor with papillary thyroid cancer or a benign thyroid nodule (not recorded which). Some clones in this sample may be carry-over from other donors' samples.

This clone is deemed medium-sized. The genes are TRBV12-3 or TRBV12-4 and TRBJ1-5, with D unresolved. This CDR3 is built from 13 residues. V was pared by 6 bases and J by 4 bases, with 10 bases between. In nucleotides, the CDR3 is TGTGCCAGCAGATTCAGGCGAAATCAGCCCCAGCATTTT. Its protein is CASRFRRNQPQHF.

This clone has just a few counts. A read error is possible here, since a much larger clone lies one base away. The J gene is TRBJ1-1, the V gene TRBV5-1, with a weak D call TRBD1 (6 bases). Deletions cut 7 bases from V and 1 base from J, with 11 bases between. The CDR3 has 13 residues. CDR1 SGHRS and CDR2 YFSETQ come from the germline V gene. The CDR3 sequence is CASCLGANTEAFF. CDR3 sequence (DNA): TGCGCCAGCTGCCTGGGGGCGAACACTGAAGCTTTCTTT.